The source of this T cell receptor beta chain is a study of T cell responses to AZD1222 COVID-19 vaccine. Study summary: Investigators merged groups given second doses at roughly 4 or roughly 12 weeks. Overall study results and limits: All repertoire sampling was performed exclusively after the peak T cell response. Just five to seven people given AZD1222 tested seropositive at baseline.

This table comes from immunoSEQ multiplex PCR, and its TCRdb copy is limited to in-frame clones, with some not included. The table includes around 120,000 clones, about 91% detected once. In the case of this clone: Its cognate antigen is unknown.

CDR1 is SQVTM and CDR2 is ANQGSEA in the germline V gene. Trimming removed 7 bases from V and 0 bases from J, with 7 bases in between. The CDR3 is made up of 12 amino acids. The sequence was obtained from an adult in good health. The sequencing here drew on peripheral blood, taken on day 0 of AZD1222 vaccination. The chain is built from TRBV29-1 and TRBJ2-1; D is unclear. This chain's CDR3 is CSAVGSYNEQFF. The CDR3 region has the DNA TGCAGCGCTGTGGGCTCCTACAATGAGCAGTTCTTC.